The T cell receptor beta chain under discussion was sequenced for a study of early stage breast cancer tumors. This clone was picked up a small number of times. TCRdb keeps only in-frame clones here, not all; method: immunoSEQ multiplex PCR. The data show fewer than 80,000 clones, with 80% seen just once and 4.7% held by the top ten. Trimming pared 6 bases from V and 9 bases from J, leaving 11 bases between. This CDR3 is 11 amino acids long. The germline V gene has CDR1 SEHNR and CDR2 FQNEAQ (reference sequence). The chain employs TRBV7-9 and TRBJ1-1; tentatively, D is TRBD1 (5 bases). The receptor was isolated from a person aged 35-49 years with breast cancer. Sequencing was carried out using blood. CDR3 in DNA: TGTGCCAGCAGGTCCGGGGCCAAAGCTTTCTTT. This translates into CASRSGAKAFF.